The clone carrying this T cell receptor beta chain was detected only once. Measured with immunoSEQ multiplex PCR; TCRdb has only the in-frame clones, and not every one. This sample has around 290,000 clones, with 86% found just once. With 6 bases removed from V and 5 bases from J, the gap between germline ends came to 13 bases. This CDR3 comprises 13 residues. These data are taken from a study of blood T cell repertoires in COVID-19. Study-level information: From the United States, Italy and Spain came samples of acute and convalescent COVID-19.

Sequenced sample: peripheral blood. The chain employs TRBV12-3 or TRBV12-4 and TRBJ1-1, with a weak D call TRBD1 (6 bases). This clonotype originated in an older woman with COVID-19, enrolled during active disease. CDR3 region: CASSQNRVTEAFF. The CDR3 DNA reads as TGTGCCAGCAGCCAAAACAGGGTTACTGAAGCTTTCTTT.